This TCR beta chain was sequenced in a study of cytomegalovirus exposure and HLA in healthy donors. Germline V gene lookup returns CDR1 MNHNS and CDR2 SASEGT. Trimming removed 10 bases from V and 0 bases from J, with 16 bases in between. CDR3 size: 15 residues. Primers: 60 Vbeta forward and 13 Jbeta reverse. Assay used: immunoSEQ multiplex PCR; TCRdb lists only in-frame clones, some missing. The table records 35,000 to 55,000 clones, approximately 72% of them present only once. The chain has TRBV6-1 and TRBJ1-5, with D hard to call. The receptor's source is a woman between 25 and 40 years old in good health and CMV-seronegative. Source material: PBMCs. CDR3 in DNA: TGTGCCACCACATCCCTTACATCTAGCAATCAGCCCCAGCATTTT. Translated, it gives CATTSLTSSNQPQHF.